This T cell receptor beta chain was recovered during a study of T cell responses to AZD1222 COVID-19 vaccine (dated by TCRdb to about 2021). Context from the whole study: AZD1222 recipients whose second dose came at about 4 weeks and those whose second dose came at about 12 weeks were combined into one group, since spike-specific TCR depth and breadth did not differ between the two schedules. Trial participants were enrolled by age into subgroups of 18-55, 56-69 and 70-plus years, and roughly 160, 29 and 62 TCR-sequenced participants, respectively, were included in these subgroups. A total of 230 to 250 trial participants underwent TCR sequencing, of whom 207 received two doses of AZD1222 and about 26 received two doses of the MenACWY control vaccine.

The time point label of this sample denotes: baseline before first vaccination. Samples from vaccinated people were obtained from the UK trials COV001 and COV002, which included a single-blind randomized controlled phase 2/3 trial of AZD1222 (ChAdOx1 nCoV-19) in healthy adults. For TCRbeta chain sequencing, PBMC samples were collected from trial participants at day 0 and at day 28 after the second dose. Results and caveats for the whole study, not just this receptor: In the small 56-69-year group, the increase in depth fell short of significance, most likely because of low power. Reportedly, almost half of the unique spike-specific TCRs recognized epitopes lying outside the regions that are mutated in the B.1.351 and B.1.1.7 variants. Vaccine-associated CD4 TCRs spanned the whole spike protein, with dominant responses in regions 160-218 and 743-854. After two AZD1222 doses, both the breadth and the depth of spike-specific TCRs were significantly higher than at day 0 and than in MenACWY recipients. Participants were mostly white British, with more females than males. The authors suggested clonal diversity may have been underestimated. No day 14 peak-response samples were available, so repertoires were characterized only after the peak T cell response. Conclusions about previously exposed vaccinees are limited, since just five or six AZD1222 recipients were seropositive for SARS-CoV-2 at baseline.

In regard to this clone: It has no known antigen specificity. One base away there is no much larger clone; base qualities are not given.

From a lookup of the germline V gene, CDR1 and CDR2 are SGHTS and YDEGEE. The CDR3 has 17 amino acids, counting the end cysteine and phenylalanine. The retained sequence is limited to the CDR3, 51 bases, with the frame set at the first base. V and J are truncated by 5 bases and 6 bases respectively, leaving an intervening sequence of 25 bases. The CDR3 regions of human TCRbeta chains were analyzed by immunosequencing. Concerning the study's data processing: Repertoire TCRs were checked for matches against a reference library of SARS-CoV-2-specific TCRs that had been generated using the MIRA antigen-specificity platform. Breadth was defined as the fraction of unique TCRs that were SARS-CoV-2-associated. Depth was defined as the fraction of total T cells that were SARS-CoV-2-associated. Using the MIRA data, each spike-specific TCR was assigned both to the spike region to which the TCR was reactive and to a CD4 or CD8 class. Log10-transformed breadth and depth values were compared by one-way ANOVA with Sidak's multiple comparisons tests. TCRdb provides this immuneACCESS table in a form limited to in-frame rearrangements. Some clones are lacking; in checked studies, under half of them reflect an unresolved V gene, and why the rest are absent is not known. D and trimming were read from the DNA, whereas the V and J calls and clone size are those reported in that table. The sample profile shows nearly 80,000 clones; approximately 80% of them were found once. Approximately 22% of the sample comes from the top ten.

Sequencing was performed on peripheral blood, taken on day 0 of AZD1222 vaccination. The V and J segments used are TRBV5-8 and TRBJ2-3, and possibly TRBD1, on 7 matching bases. This TCR was sampled from an adult in good health. The DNA sequence is given as TGTGCCAGCAGGAAAAGTAGCGCAGGGGGGATTTTTGATACGCAGTATTTT. Its translation reads: CASRKSSAGGIFDTQYF.